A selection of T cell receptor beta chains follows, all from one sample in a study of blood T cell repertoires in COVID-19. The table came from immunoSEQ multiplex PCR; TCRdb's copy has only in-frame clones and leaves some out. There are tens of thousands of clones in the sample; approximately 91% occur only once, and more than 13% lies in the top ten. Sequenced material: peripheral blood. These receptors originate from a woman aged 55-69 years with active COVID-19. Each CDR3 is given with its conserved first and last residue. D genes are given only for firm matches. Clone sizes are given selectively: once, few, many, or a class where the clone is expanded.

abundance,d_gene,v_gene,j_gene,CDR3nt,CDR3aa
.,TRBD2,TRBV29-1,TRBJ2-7,TGCAGCGCCTACAGCGGGGGGGGAACCTACGAGCAGTACTTC,CSAYSGGGTYEQYF
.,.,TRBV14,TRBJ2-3,TGTGCCAGCACGGGGTTTTCGACAGATACGCAGTATTTT,CASTGFSTDTQYF
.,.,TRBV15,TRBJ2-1,TGTGCCACCAGCAGAGATCGGGTGGTTGAGCAGTTCTTC,CATSRDRVVEQFF
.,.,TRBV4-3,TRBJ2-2,TGCGCCAGCAGCCACCCACTGCACGGGGAGCTGTTTTTT,CASSHPLHGELFF
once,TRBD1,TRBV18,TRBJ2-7,TGTGCCAGCTCACCACCGGGACAGGGAGTCTACGAGCAGTACTTC,CASSPPGQGVYEQYF
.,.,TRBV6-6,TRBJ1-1,TGTGCCAGCAGTCCCTACCGTACACGGAGCACTGAAGCTTTCTTT,CASSPYRTRSTEAFF
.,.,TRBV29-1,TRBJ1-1,TGCAGCGTTCTGACAGGGAACACTGAAGCTTTCTTT,CSVLTGNTEAFF
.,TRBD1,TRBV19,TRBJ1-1,TGTGCCAGTAGTCCCCGGACAGGGACCACTGAAGCTTTCTTT,CASSPRTGTTEAFF
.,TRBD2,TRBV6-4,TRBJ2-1,TGTGCCAGCAGTGCCCGCGGACTAGCGGGGGGGTGGAATGAGCAGTTCTTC,CASSARGLAGGWNEQFF
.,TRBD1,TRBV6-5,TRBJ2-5,TGTGCCACCACTGCAGGGACAGTCCAAGAGACCCAGTACTTC,CATTAGTVQETQYF
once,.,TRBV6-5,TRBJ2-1,TGTGCCAGCAGTTCCCAAGTAGCGGAGCAGTTCTTC,CASSSQVAEQFF
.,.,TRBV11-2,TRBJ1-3,TGTGCCAGCAGCTTAGATGGGAGCTCTGGAAACACCATATATTTT,CASSLDGSSGNTIYF
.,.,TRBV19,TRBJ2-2,TGTGCCAGTAGTGTAATACAGGGCTCCGGGGAGCTGTTTTTT,CASSVIQGSGELFF
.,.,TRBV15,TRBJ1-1,TGTGCCACCAGCAGAGGGGACTATCTGAAGGCTTTCTTT,CATSRGDYLKAFF
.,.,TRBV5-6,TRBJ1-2,TGTGCCAGCAGCTTGGCCTGGAGGGCAGGGCATGGCTACACCTTC,CASSLAWRAGHGYTF
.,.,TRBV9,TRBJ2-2,TGTGCCAGCAGGAGGGGGTGGGGCGTCGCCGGGGAGCTGTTTTTT,CASRRGWGVAGELFF
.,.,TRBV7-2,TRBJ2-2,TGTGCCAGCAGCAGTCAGGGGAACACCGGGGAGCTGTTTTTT,CASSSQGNTGELFF
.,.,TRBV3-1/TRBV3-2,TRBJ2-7,TGTGCCAGCAGCCACGGGATGGGGTACGAGCAGTACTTC,CASSHGMGYEQYF
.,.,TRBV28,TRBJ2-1,TGTGCCAGCAGTGGGGCCGACAATGAGCAGTTCTTC,CASSGADNEQFF
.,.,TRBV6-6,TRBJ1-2,TGTGCCAGCACCCCCTGGGGGCAGGCCTATGGCTACACCTTC,CASTPWGQAYGYTF
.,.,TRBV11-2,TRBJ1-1,TGTGCCAGCAGCTTAATGGGGAGAGGTGAAGCTTTCTTT,CASSLMGRGEAFF
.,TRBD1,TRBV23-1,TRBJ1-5,TGCGCCAGCAAAACACCACTTGACAGGGGTCGAAGCAATCAGCCCCAGCATTTT,CASKTPLDRGRSNQPQHF
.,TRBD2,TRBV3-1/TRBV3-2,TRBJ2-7,TGTGCCAGCAGCCAAGATCCGGGGGGGTCCTACGAGCAGTACTTC,CASSQDPGGSYEQYF
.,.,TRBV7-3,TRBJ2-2,TGTGCCAGCACTTCCGGGAGCCCGAACACCGGGGAGCTGTTTTTT,CASTSGSPNTGELFF
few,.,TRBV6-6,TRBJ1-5,TGTGCCAGCAGCCCCCAGGGGAATCAGCCCCAGCATTTT,CASSPQGNQPQHF
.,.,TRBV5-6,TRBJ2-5,TGTGCCAGCAGCATCTCCAGGGTCGGGACCCAGTACTTC,CASSISRVGTQYF
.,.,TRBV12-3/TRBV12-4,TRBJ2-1,TGTGCCAGCAGCTGGGGGAGGAATGAGCAGTTCTTC,CASSWGRNEQFF
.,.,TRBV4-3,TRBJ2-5,TGCGCCAGCAGCCAGGACACCCAAGAGACCCAGTACTTC,CASSQDTQETQYF
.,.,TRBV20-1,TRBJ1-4,TGCAGTGCTAGTTTTGGGGCGAGTAATGAAAAACTGTTTTTT,CSASFGASNEKLFF
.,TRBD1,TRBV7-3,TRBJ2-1,TGTGCCAGCAGCTTAACCGGGACAGCCTACAATGAGCAGTTCTTC,CASSLTGTAYNEQFF
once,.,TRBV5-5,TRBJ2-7,TGTGCCAGCAGCTCGGCGCCGGGACAAGGGTACGAGCAGTACTTC,CASSSAPGQGYEQYF
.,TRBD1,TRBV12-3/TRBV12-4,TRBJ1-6,TGTGCCAGCAGACAGGGGCTTAATTCACCCCTCCACTTT,CASRQGLNSPLHF
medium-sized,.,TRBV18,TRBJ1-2,TGTGCCAGCTCACCACCCGGGACAAACGGCTACACCTTC,CASSPPGTNGYTF
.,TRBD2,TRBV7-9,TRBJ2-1,TGTGCCAGCAGCTTAGTCGTGCGACTAGCGGAGGAGCAGTTCTTC,CASSLVVRLAEEQFF
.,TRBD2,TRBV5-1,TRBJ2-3,TGCGCCAGCAGCCCGACTAGCGGGGGGGCCCCTGCGCAGTATTTT,CASSPTSGGAPAQYF
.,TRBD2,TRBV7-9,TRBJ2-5,TGTGCCAGCAGCGGGCGGACTAGCGGGCAAGAGACCCAGTACTTC,CASSGRTSGQETQYF
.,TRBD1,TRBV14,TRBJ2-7,TGTGCCAGCAGTCAAACGGGACAGGGAGGTTACGAGCAGTACTTC,CASSQTGQGGYEQYF
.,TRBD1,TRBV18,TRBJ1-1,TGTGCCAGCTCACCGGGACAGGACACTGAAGCTTTCTTT,CASSPGQDTEAFF
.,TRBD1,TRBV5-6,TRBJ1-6,TGTGCCAGCAGATCGGACAGGGGAATAGGTTCACCCCTCCACTTT,CASRSDRGIGSPLHF
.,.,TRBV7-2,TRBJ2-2,TGTGCCAGCAGCCTAAGCGGCGGGGGCGCGAACACCGGGGAGCTGTTTTTT,CASSLSGGGANTGELFF
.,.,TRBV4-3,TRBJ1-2,TGCGCCAGCAGCCAAGATGGGGGGTATGGCTACACCTTC,CASSQDGGYGYTF
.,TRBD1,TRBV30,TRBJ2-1,TGTGCCTGGGGGGACAGGTTCAATGAGCAGTTCTTC,CAWGDRFNEQFF